This T cell receptor beta chain is drawn from a study of response to subunit inactivated influenza vaccine. Overall study findings and caveats: There was a suggestion from the authors that each seasonal influenza vaccination recruits few new T cells.

There are 14 residues in the CDR3. V gave up 7 bases and J gave up 6 bases, with 18 bases separating them. Per the germline V gene, CDR1 is SGHTA and CDR2 is FQGNSA. Via MiXCR, TCRdb re-called the RT-PCR reads, giving one row per CDR3 protein. The data hold fewer than 250,000 distinct CDR3 sequences, with about 15% observed a single time. The sample holds a few counts of this clonotype. Its target is unknown. The input for sequencing was CD8+ T cells sorted from PBMCs, taken about 5 days after vaccination. The TCR sequence derives from a man in his fifties who received an inactivated influenza vaccine. This chain links TRBV7-2 with TRBJ1-2; D call uncertain. CDR3 sequence: CASIETRPLDGYTF. The CDR3 DNA is TGTGCCAGCATCGAAACAAGACCTCTCGATGGCTACACCTTC.